This TCR beta chain is from a study of T cells in Graves' hyperthyroidism and ophthalmopathy. Study conclusions and caveats: Patients with ophthalmopathy were separated from those with stable hyperthyroidism by a 13 V-J model.

For Graves' hyperthyroidism to be stable, ophthalmopathy could not progress within 18 months. Exclusion criteria comprised uncontrolled infection, other autoimmune disease, pregnancy or lactation. This clonotype was counted ten times or more. Its antigen is unidentified. There were TCR beta CDR3 regions amplified from RNA transcripts. The TCR CDR3 was amplified in a first-round RT-PCR using the HTBI primer set. Each CDR3 protein is one row after TCRdb ran MiXCR on the multiplex PCR reads. This sample has under 350,000 distinct CDR3 sequences, with 21% found just once. V gave up 7 bases and J gave up 4 bases; unmatched junction bases: 14. This CDR3 contains 16 residues. Germline V gene lookup returns CDR1 LGHDT and CDR2 YNNKEL (reference sequence).

The chain couples TRBV3-1 to TRBJ2-7, with TRBD1 identical over 9 bases. Sequenced input: blood. The receptor's source is a woman aged 45 to 65 with Graves' hyperthyroidism. Written as DNA, the CDR3 is TGTGCCAGCACCAGAAAGCCGGGGACAGGGTTATACGAGCAGTACTTC. Its protein product is CASTRKPGTGLYEQYF.